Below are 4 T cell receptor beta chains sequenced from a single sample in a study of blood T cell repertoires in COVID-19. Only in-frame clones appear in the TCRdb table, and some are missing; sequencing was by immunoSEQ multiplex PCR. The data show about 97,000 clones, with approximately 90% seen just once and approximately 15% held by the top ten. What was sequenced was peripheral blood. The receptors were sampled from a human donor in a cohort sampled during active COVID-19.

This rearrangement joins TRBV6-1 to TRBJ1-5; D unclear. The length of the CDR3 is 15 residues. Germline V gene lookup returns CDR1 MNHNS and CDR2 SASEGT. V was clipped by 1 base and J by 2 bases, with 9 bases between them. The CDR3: CASSEGFRGNQPQHF. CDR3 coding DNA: TGTGCCAGCAGTGAAGGTTTCCGAGGCAATCAGCCCCAGCATTTT.

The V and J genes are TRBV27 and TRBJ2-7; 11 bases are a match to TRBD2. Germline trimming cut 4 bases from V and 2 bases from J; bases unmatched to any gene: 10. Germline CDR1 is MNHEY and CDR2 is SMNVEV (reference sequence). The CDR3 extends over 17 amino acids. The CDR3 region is CASSYLAGGYDPYEQYF. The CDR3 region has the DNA TGTGCCAGCAGTTATTTAGCGGGAGGGTACGATCCCTACGAGCAGTACTTC.

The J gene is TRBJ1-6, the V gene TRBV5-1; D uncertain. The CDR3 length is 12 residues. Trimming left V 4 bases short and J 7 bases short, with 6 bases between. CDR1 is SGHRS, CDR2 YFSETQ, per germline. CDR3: CASSTRNSPLHF. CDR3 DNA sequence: TGCGCCAGCAGCACCAGGAATTCACCCCTCCACTTT. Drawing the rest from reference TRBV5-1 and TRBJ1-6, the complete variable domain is KAGVTQTPRYLIKTRGQQVTLSCSPISGHRSVSWYQQTPGQGLQFLFEYFSETQRNKGNFPGRFSGRQFSNSRSEMNVSTLELGDSALYLCASSTRNSPLHFGNGTRLTVT.

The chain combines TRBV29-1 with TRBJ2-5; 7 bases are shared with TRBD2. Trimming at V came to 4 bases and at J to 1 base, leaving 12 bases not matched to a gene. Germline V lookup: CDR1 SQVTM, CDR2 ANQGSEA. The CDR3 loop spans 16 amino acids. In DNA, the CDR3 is TGCAGCGTTGCGTTCAGGACCCTAGCGGCCCAAGAGACCCAGTACTTC. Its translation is CSVAFRTLAAQETQYF.